This TCR beta chain was retrieved from a study of cytomegalovirus exposure and HLA in healthy donors. The study's findings and limits: The study flagged fewer than 200 TCR beta chains as cytomegalovirus-associated. Reports credit the classifier with highly specific, highly sensitive diagnosis of cytomegalovirus status. Generally TCR sequences proved uncommon, though certain public TCRs appeared in numerous donors.

The donors were members of the approximately 110-subject validation cohort (separate from the approximately 670-subject first cohort). Sequenced by immunoSEQ multiplex PCR; TCRdb stores in-frame clones only, minus some. The table lists tens of thousands of clones, 85% to 95% of them singletons. Comments on this clone: Its antigen remains unknown.

V lost 6 bases and J lost 2; bases outside the gene matches: 13. Germline lookup yields CDR1 PRHDT and CDR2 FYEKMQ (reference sequence). The CDR3 length is 17 residues. The source material was PBMCs. The V gene is TRBV13, the J gene TRBJ2-3, with 8 bases that match TRBD2. This TCR came from a young woman in good health and CMV-seropositive. As DNA, the CDR3 is TGTGCCAGCAGTTCACCGGGACTAGTTGAATACACAGATACGCAGTATTTT. Amino acids: CASSSPGLVEYTDTQYF.